This TCR beta chain was identified in a study of primary melanoma T cells and metastatic recurrence (dated by TCRdb to 2018 to 2021). General notes on the study: The cohort was made up of fewer than 200 primary melanomas of stage T2 to T4, with thickness greater than 1 mm. Whether T-cell fraction and T-cell repertoire clonality in primary melanoma tumors predicted patient outcome was tested in the study. Histopathological grading of tumor-infiltrating lymphocytes was compared with the sequencing-derived T-cell fraction. The T-cell fraction measured by TCR beta sequencing was weighed against progression-free survival, the clinical outcome chosen for the comparison.

Library preparation used the immunoSEQ multiplex PCR assay. High-throughput sequencing of the T-cell receptor beta chain was performed on primary melanoma tumor tissue. The paper's data handling went like this. Repertoire analyses included TCRB CDR3 sharing between samples and the distribution of insertions and deletions. A gradient-boosted model ranked how well the T-cell fraction predicted outcome compared with histopathological variables. Held by TCRdb, this immuneACCESS table contains in-frame sequences only and omits some clones. Under half of the omission traces to an unresolved V gene where checked; the cause of the rest is unknown. D and trimming were read from the DNA, whereas the V and J calls and clone size are those reported in that table. Present in this sample are about 1,000 clones, roughly two thirds of which were seen just once. The ten biggest clones cover less than 15% of the sample.

Study-wide conclusions, independent of this receptor: Progression-free survival prediction was reportedly improved more by adding T-cell fraction to tumor thickness than by adding any other histopathological variable. Progression-free survival was reportedly predicted by the tumor T-cell fraction independently of age, mitotic rate, ulceration and thickness. The authors presented an effective T-cell-mediated antitumor response in primary melanoma only as a suggestion and not as a demonstrated mechanism. A T-cell fraction above 20% appeared protective regardless of ulceration status, mitotic rate or nodal disease.

The CDR3 runs 15 residues from the cysteine to the phenylalanine. Only the CDR3 portion is preserved as DNA: 45 bases, with reading frame beginning at the first base. The CDR1 and CDR2 encoded by the germline V gene are MNHGY and SAAAGT. V trim: 2 bases; J trim: 3 bases; unmatched bases: 3. With respect to this clone: Its antigen is not yet known. Nothing much larger sits one base from this clone, and base qualities are not available.

Each patient's primary melanoma had been surgically resected and was viewed as potentially curable, though still at risk of metastatic recurrence. The clonotype originates from a human donor with melanoma. The V and J genes are TRBV6-8 and TRBJ2-2; TRBD1 aligns with 7 central bases. The sample comprised melanoma tumor tissue. The CDR3 is CASSYRGPDTGELFF. The DNA sequence follows: TGTGCCAGCAGTTACAGGGGGCCGGACACCGGGGAGCTGTTTTTT.